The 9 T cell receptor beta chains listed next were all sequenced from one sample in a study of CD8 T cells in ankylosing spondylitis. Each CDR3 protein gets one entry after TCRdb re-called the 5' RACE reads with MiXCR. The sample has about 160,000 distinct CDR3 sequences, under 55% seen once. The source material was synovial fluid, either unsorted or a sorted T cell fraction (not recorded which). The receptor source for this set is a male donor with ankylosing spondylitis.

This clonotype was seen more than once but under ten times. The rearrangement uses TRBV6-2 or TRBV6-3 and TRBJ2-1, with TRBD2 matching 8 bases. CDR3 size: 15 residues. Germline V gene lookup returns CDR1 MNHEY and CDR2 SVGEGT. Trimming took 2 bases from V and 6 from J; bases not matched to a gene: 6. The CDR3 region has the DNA TGTGCCAGCAGTTACCCCGGGAGCGGGGGCAATGAGCAGTTCTTC. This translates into CASSYPGSGGNEQFF.

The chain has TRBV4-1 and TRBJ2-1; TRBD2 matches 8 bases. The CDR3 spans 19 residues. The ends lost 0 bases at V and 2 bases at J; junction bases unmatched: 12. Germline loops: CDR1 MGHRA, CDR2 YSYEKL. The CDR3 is CASSQDYPPTSGTYNEQFF. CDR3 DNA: TGCGCCAGCAGCCAAGATTACCCCCCCACTAGCGGCACCTACAATGAGCAGTTCTTC.

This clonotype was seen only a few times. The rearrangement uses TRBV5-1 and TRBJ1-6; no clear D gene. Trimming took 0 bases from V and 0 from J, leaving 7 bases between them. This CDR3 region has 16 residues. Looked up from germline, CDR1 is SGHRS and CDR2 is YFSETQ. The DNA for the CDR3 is TGCGCCAGCAGCTTGGAACGGAGCTCCTATAATTCACCCCTCCACTTT. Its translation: CASSLERSSYNSPLHF.

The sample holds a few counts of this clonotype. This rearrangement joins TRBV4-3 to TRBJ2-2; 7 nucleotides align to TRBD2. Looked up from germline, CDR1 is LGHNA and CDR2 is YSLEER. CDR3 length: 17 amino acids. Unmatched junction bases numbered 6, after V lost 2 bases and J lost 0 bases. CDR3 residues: CASSQPRDYPNTGELFF. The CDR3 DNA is TGCGCCAGCAGCCAACCCCGGGACTATCCGAACACCGGGGAGCTGTTTTTT.

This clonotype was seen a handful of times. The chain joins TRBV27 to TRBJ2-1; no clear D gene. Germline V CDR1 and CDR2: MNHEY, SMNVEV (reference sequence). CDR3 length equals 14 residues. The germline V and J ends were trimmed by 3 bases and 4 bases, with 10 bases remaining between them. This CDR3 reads CASSLSAPYNEQFF. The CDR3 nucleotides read TGTGCCAGCAGTTTGAGCGCACCATACAATGAGCAGTTCTTC.

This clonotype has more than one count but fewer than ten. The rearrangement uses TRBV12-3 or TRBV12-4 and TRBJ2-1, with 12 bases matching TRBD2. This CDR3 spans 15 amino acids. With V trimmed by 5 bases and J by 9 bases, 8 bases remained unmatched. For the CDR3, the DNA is TGTGCCAGCAGTCTTCTAGCGGGGGGGCACGTTGAGCAGTTCTTC. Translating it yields CASSLLAGGHVEQFF.

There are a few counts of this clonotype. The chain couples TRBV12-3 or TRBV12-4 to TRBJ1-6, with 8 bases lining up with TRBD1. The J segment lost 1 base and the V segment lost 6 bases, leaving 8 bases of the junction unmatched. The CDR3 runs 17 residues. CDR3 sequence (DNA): TGTGCCAGCAGCCCCGGACAGGGAGGGTCCTATAATTCACCCCTCCACTTT. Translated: CASSPGQGGSYNSPLHF.

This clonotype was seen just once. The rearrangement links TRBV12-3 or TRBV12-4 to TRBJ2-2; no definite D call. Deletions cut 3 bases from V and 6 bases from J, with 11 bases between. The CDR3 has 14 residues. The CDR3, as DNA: TGTGCCAGCAGTTTGGCCGGCCCCCCCGGGGAGCTGTTTTTT. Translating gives CASSLAGPPGELFF.

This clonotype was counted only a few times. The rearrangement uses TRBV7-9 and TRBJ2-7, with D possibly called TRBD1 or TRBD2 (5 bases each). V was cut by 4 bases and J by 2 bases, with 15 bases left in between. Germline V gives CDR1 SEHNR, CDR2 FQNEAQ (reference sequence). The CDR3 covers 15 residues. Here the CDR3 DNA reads TGTGCCAGCAGCTGGCACCGGGACCAACCCTACGAGCAGTACTTC. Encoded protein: CASSWHRDQPYEQYF.